This TCR beta chain was obtained from a study of T cells in narcolepsy. Across the study: Enrolled donors included narcolepsy type 1 or type 2 patients and healthy controls.

For this clone: The antigen remains undetermined.

Study results and caveats: No autoreactive T cell clone sequences appeared in some memory CD4+ repertoires. Same-patient CSF and blood CD4+ T cell clonotypes included HCRT-specific and TRIB2-specific autoreactive ones.

Sequencing used immunoSEQ multiplex PCR; TCRdb keeps in-frame clones, though not all of them. This sample has some 32,000 clones, with approximately 85% found just once. This CDR3 contains 15 residues. The ends lost 5 bases at V and 5 bases at J; junction bases unmatched: 9. In germline, CDR1 is MDHEN, CDR2 SYDVKM. Material for sequencing was CD45RA- memory CD4+ T cells from PBMCs. This receptor was identified in a human donor with narcolepsy. The chain couples TRBV28 to TRBJ2-7; 10 bases are shared with TRBD1. Here the CDR3 DNA reads TGTGCCAGCAGTGTGATCCGGACAGGGGGGCACGAGCAGTACTTC. It encodes CASSVIRTGGHEQYF.